The subject of this entry is one T cell receptor beta chain. The data stem from a study of cytomegalovirus exposure and HLA in healthy donors. This CDR3 has 14 residues. Trimming stripped 4 bases from V and 8 bases from J, with 17 bases between. In germline, CDR1 is MGHRA, CDR2 YSYEKL. The PCR had 60 Vbeta and 13 Jbeta primers. Libraries were prepared by immunoSEQ multiplex PCR; TCRdb keeps only in-frame clonotypes and omits some of them. This table holds over 150,000 clones, 70% to 90% found once. The sample comprised PBMCs. The receptor was isolated from a girl under 18 in good health and CMV-seropositive. The rearrangement uses TRBV4-1 and TRBJ1-1; possible D gene TRBD1, 5 bases. The CDR3 DNA reads as TGCGCCAGCAGCCCAAGCGGGGCAGCCATAGAAGCTTTCTTT. Its protein is CASSPSGAAIEAFF.